This T cell receptor beta chain stems from a study of T-cell reconstitution after alpha-beta-depleted transplantation in children. CDR1 is LNHDA, CDR2 SQIVND, per germline (reference sequence). The CDR3 length is 15 residues. V dropped 1 base and J dropped 0 bases, with 7 bases sitting between them. For TCRbeta, the library was prepared with unique molecular identifiers. TCRdb passed the PCR reads through MiXCR, listing each CDR3 protein once. The sample holds around 380,000 distinct CDR3 sequences, 11% seen once. Sequences were derived from PBMCs from the stem cell graft donor, sampled from the stem cell graft. The rearrangement uses TRBV19 and TRBJ1-5; unclear D gene. This TCR was sampled from a human donor who donated a stem cell graft to a child with acute myeloid leukemia. CDR3 nucleotide sequence: TGTGCCAGTAGTATAGTTGCTCCTAGCAATCAGCCCCAGCATTTT. Translating it yields CASSIVAPSNQPQHF. The full variable domain, with the rest looked up from reference TRBV19 and TRBJ1-5, is DGGITQSPKYLFRKEGQNVTLSCEQNLNHDAMYWYRQDPGQGLRLIYYSQIVNDFQKGDIAEGYSVSREKKESFPLTVTSAQKNPTAFYLCASSIVAPSNQPQHFGDGTRLSIL.